Below are 6 T cell receptor beta chains sequenced from a single sample in a study of blood T cells in healthy people across ages. Through a sample-barcoded 5' primer and a J-beta primer mix, a second PCR was run for about 6 to 11 cycles. TCRdb redid the calling of the 5' RACE reads with MiXCR, one entry per CDR3 protein. Of about 1.8 million distinct CDR3 sequences listed, 40% to 55% are singletons. The source material was blood. The receptors derive from a woman aged 40 to 50 in good health.

The chain joins TRBV20-1 to TRBJ2-3; 8 bases match TRBD2. The germline CDR1 and CDR2 sequences are DFQATT and SNEGSKA (reference sequence). V trimming: 0 bases; J trimming: 6 bases; junction bases outside the gene matches: 5. This CDR3 is built from 14 residues. The CDR3 reads CSARDGTRVDTQYF. In DNA form, the CDR3 reads TGCAGTGCTAGAGATGGGACTAGGGTGGATACGCAGTATTTT.

Worth noting for this clonotype: At one end the junction does not follow the germline gene, possibly because of a read error. The V gene is TRBV28, the J gene TRBJ2-1; 8 nucleotides align to TRBD2. The DNA end is a closer match to TRBJ2-7, so the J assignment may be wrong. The V gene's germline CDR1 is MDHEN and CDR2 SYDVKM. The length of the CDR3 is 18 residues. CDR3 coding DNA: TGTGCCGGCAGCACCAGGCTAGCGGGCGCCAGCTCCTACAATGAGCAGTACTTC. This gives the protein CAGSTRLAGASSYNEQYF.

Comment on this clonotype: This CDR3 fails to terminate in the conserved phenylalanine or tryptophan, so it likely reflects a read error. The CDR3, as DNA: TGTGCCAGCAGTTTATCCGACAGGGTAGGCGGCTACACCTAC. Protein product: CASSLSDRVGGYTY. This rearrangement joins TRBV27 to TRBJ1-2; TRBD1 matches 7 bases. Looked up from germline, CDR1 is MNHEY and CDR2 is SMNVEV (reference sequence). With V trimmed by 0 bases and J by 8 bases, 6 bases remained unmatched. The CDR3 is made up of 14 amino acids.

This clonotype has more than one count but fewer than ten. This rearrangement joins TRBV29-1 to TRBJ2-7; 7 nucleotides line up with TRBD1. Trimming took 7 bases from V and 2 from J; bases not matched to a gene: 8. Per the germline V gene, CDR1 is SQVTM and CDR2 is ANQGSEA. This CDR3 spans 13 amino acids. The chain's CDR3 is CSAIDRAAYEQYF. CDR3 bases: TGCAGCGCTATCGACAGGGCTGCCTACGAGCAGTACTTC.

V gene TRBV7-2 combines with J gene TRBJ2-1, with unresolved D. Trimming shortened V by 5 bases and J by 7 bases, and 12 bases separated the two germline ends. The CDR3 is 13 residues long. Germline V gene lookup returns CDR1 SGHTA and CDR2 FQGNSA. The CDR3 region has the DNA TGTGCCAGCAGCGCCGGGTGGGCGAATGAGCAGTTCTTC. Translation gives CASSAGWANEQFF.

The gene calls are TRBV5-5 and TRBJ2-1, with D hard to call. V was shortened by 4 bases and J by 7 bases, with 12 bases between the two germline ends. The germline V gene encodes CDR1 SGHKS and CDR2 YYEKEE (reference sequence). The CDR3 runs 13 residues. DNA of the CDR3: TGTGCCAGCAGCGTCCAAAGTCGGAATGAGCAGTTCTTC. This sequence encodes CASSVQSRNEQFF.